Described below is a single T cell receptor (beta chain) sequence and its context. Its target is not known. The DNA ends 3 residues before the CDR3 does, and the rest of the CDR3 is filled in from the germline J gene. Trimming at V came to 6 bases and at J to 1 base, leaving 10 bases not matched to a gene. Germline-derived CDR1 and CDR2 are MNHEY and SVGEGT. This CDR3 region has 16 residues. This sample is drawn from a study of T cells in women clearing cervical HPV infection. On the study more broadly: Women with histologically confirmed HPV16-related CIN3 or worse, 2 with invasive cancer, served as cases. Study-level points and caveats: CIN3+ cases had significantly higher TCR richness than controls; evenness did not differ.

Genomic DNA, averaging around 1,200 ng per sample, yielded TCR beta CDR3 via immunoSEQ. The data were produced by immunoSEQ multiplex PCR, yet TCRdb's version contains in-frame clones alone and is incomplete. The table lists about 20,000 clones. The sequence was obtained from a woman aged 18-69 years with a cervical HPV16 infection that either progressed to CIN3+ or cleared (not recorded which). This chain connects TRBV6-2 or TRBV6-3 to TRBJ1-1, with 8 bases that match TRBD1. Sequenced material: blood buffy coat. The CDR3 here is CASRRGQGIRNTEAFF. The CDR3 bases that were read are TGTGCCAGCAGACGTGGACAGGGAATCAGGAACACTGAA.